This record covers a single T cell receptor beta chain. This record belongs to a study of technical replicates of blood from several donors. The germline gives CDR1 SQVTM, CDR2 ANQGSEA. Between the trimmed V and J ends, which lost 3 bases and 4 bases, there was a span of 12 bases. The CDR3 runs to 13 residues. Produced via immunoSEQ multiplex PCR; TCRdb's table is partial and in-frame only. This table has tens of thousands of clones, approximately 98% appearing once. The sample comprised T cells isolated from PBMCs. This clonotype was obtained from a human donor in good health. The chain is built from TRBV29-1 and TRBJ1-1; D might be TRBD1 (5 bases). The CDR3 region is CSVEKGRGTEAFF. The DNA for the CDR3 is TGCAGCGTTGAGAAGGGGCGAGGCACTGAAGCTTTCTTT. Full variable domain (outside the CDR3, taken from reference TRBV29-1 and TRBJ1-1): SAVISQKPSRDICQRGTSLTIQCQVDSQVTMMFWYRQQPGQSLTLIATANQGSEATYESGFVIDKFPISRPNLTFSTLTVSNMSPEDSSIYLCSVEKGRGTEAFFGQGTRLTVV.